A selection of T cell receptor beta chains follows, all from one sample in a study of Graves' ophthalmopathy and Graves' hyperthyroidism. TCRdb fed the multiplex PCR reads into MiXCR, producing one record per CDR3 protein. Among about 1.2 million distinct CDR3 sequences listed, less than 45% were seen once. Sequencing used peripheral blood or thyroid tissue (not recorded which). Receptors originate from an adult man with Graves' hyperthyroidism. The CDR3 runs from the conserved cysteine through the conserved F or W. The order of the fields is V gene, D gene, clone size, J gene, CDR3 protein, CDR3 DNA. The D gene is left open where the match is weak. The size field is filled for only some rows; it gives once, few, many or a size class.

TRBV10-3,TRBD1,many,TRBJ2-2,CAISGRTGGPDTGELFF,TGTGCCATCAGCGGTCGAACAGGGGGCCCGGACACCGGGGAGCTGTTTTTT
TRBV7-9,NA,NA,TRBJ1-4,CASSLLGNEKLFF,TGTGCCAGCAGCTTACTCGGAAATGAAAAACTGTTTTTT
TRBV7-6,TRBD1,NA,TRBJ2-5,CASSLEGQARGTQYF,TGTGCCAGCAGCCTTGAGGGACAGGCGAGGGGGACCCAGTACTTC
TRBV19,NA,NA,TRBJ2-7,CASSRLQDYEQYF,TGTGCCAGTAGTAGGCTTCAGGACTACGAGCAGTACTTC
TRBV29-1,NA,few,TRBJ1-4,CSVEGHEKLFF,TGCAGCGTTGAGGGGCACGAAAAACTGTTTTTT
TRBV11-2,TRBD1,NA,TRBJ1-6,CASSPRGNNSLLHF,TGTGCCAGCAGCCCCAGGGGGAATAATTCACTCCTCCACTTT
TRBV10-1,NA,many,TRBJ1-2,CASSEVVGGEDGYTF,TGCGCCAGCAGTGAGGTGGTTGGGGGAGAAGATGGCTACACCTTC
TRBV7-9,NA,NA,TRBJ1-5,CASSGDVSNQPQHF,TGTGCCAGCAGCGGCGACGTTAGCAATCAGCCCCAGCATTTT
TRBV7-6,NA,many,TRBJ2-2,CASSLARRTGELFF,TGTGCCAGCAGCTTAGCAAGGCGAACCGGGGAGCTGTTTTTT
TRBV13,NA,NA,TRBJ1-1,CASSFPGGMEAFF,TGTGCCAGCAGCTTCCCTGGGGGGATGGAAGCTTTCTTT
TRBV3-1,NA,few,TRBJ2-5,CASSQDIAGGKTQYF,TGTGCCAGCAGCCAAGATATCGCGGGCGGTAAGACCCAGTACTTC
TRBV7-9,NA,NA,TRBJ2-5,CASSGLGGLPTETQYF,TGTGCCAGCAGCGGCCTGGGGGGTCTTCCTACGGAGACCCAGTACTTC
TRBV7-9,NA,NA,TRBJ1-6,CASSLHSQNSPLHF,TGTGCCAGCAGCTTACATTCCCAGAATTCACCCCTCCACTTT
TRBV4-1,TRBD2,NA,TRBJ2-5,CASSQVFSGVYETQYF,TGCGCCAGCAGCCAAGTTTTCAGCGGGGTTTATGAGACCCAGTACTTC
TRBV29-1,NA,NA,TRBJ1-1,CSAPQVGAGSEAFF,TGCAGCGCCCCGCAGGTGGGGGCGGGCTCTGAAGCTTTCTTT
TRBV7-2,TRBD2,many,TRBJ2-7,CASRQREGPYEQYF,TGTGCCAGCAGACAGCGGGAGGGCCCCTACGAGCAGTACTTC
TRBV20-1,TRBD1,many,TRBJ1-6,CSARVTGGYNSPLHF,TGCAGTGCTAGAGTGACAGGGGGCTATAATTCACCCCTCCACTTT
TRBV2,NA,NA,TRBJ2-5,CASSGVGDRETQYF,TGTGCCAGCAGCGGTGTGGGGGACCGAGAGACCCAGTACTTC
TRBV25-1,NA,NA,TRBJ2-7,CASSYSKAGPFEQYF,TGTGCCAGCAGTTACTCGAAGGCAGGGCCGTTTGAGCAGTACTTC
TRBV9,TRBD2,NA,TRBJ2-7,CASSVGGSGPVYEQYF,TGTGCCAGCAGCGTAGGCGGTAGCGGGCCAGTCTACGAGCAGTACTTC
TRBV6-5,TRBD1,NA,TRBJ1-1,CASRLGQGYTEAFF,TGTGCCAGCAGGCTTGGACAGGGATATACTGAAGCTTTCTTT
TRBV9,TRBD1,many,TRBJ2-5,CASSGTGEGETQYF,TGTGCCAGCAGTGGGACAGGGGAGGGGGAGACCCAGTACTTC
TRBV6-5,TRBD1,many,TRBJ1-5,CASRSGGLNNQPQHF,TGTGCCAGCAGATCAGGGGGCTTGAACAATCAGCCCCAGCATTTT
TRBV10-3,TRBD1,NA,TRBJ1-1,CASSYRQTGGSTEAFF,TGTGCCAGCAGTTACCGACAGACAGGGGGAAGTACTGAAGCTTTCTTT
TRBV10-3,NA,many,TRBJ1-5,CAISPGADQPQHF,TGTGCCATCAGTCCAGGGGCCGATCAGCCCCAGCATTTT
TRBV20-1,TRBD2,few,TRBJ2-2,CSARLAGGTGELFF,TGCAGTGCGAGACTAGCGGGAGGGACCGGGGAGCTGTTTTTT
TRBV20-1,NA,many,TRBJ1-3,CSAMIWSGNSGNTIYF,TGCAGTGCTATGATATGGAGTGGGAACTCTGGAAACACCATATATTTT
TRBV7-8,TRBD1,NA,TRBJ2-7,CASSRRAGGLGEQYF,TGTGCCAGCAGCCGCCGGGCAGGGGGTCTGGGCGAGCAGTACTTC
TRBV29-1,NA,NA,TRBJ1-4,CSVVWTGTGLFF,TGCAGCGTTGTGTGGACGGGCACCGGACTGTTTTTT
TRBV6-1,NA,few,TRBJ1-2,CASSESSRGGYTF,TGTGCCAGCAGTGAATCCTCTCGGGGGGGCTACACCTTC
TRBV10-3,NA,many,TRBJ1-1,CAISEDAEITEAFF,TGTGCCATCAGTGAGGATGCCGAAATCACTGAAGCTTTCTTT
TRBV29-1,NA,many,TRBJ2-7,CSVEVPGDRSSYEQYF,TGCAGCGTTGAAGTTCCGGGGGACAGAAGCTCCTACGAGCAGTACTTC
TRBV20-1,NA,many,TRBJ2-7,CSAREGLSESYEQYF,TGCAGTGCTAGAGAGGGACTTAGCGAGAGCTACGAGCAGTACTTC